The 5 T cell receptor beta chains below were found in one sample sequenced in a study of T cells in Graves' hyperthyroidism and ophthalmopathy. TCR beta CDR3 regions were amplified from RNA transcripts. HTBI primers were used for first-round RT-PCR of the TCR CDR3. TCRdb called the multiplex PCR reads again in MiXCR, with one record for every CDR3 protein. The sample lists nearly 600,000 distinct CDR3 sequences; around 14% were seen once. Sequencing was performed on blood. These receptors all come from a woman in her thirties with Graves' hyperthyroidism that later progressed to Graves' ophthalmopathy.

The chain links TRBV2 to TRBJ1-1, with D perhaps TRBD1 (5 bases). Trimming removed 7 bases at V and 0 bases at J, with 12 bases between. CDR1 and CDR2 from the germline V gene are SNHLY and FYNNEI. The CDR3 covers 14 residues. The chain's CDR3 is CASIQGGMNTEAFF. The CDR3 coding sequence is TGTGCCAGCATTCAGGGAGGGATGAACACTGAAGCTTTCTTT. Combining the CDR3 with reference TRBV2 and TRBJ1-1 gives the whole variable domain EPEVTQTPSHQVTQMGQEVILRCVPISNHLYFYWYRQILGQKVEFLVSFYNNEISEKSEIFDDQFSVERPDGSNFTLKIRSTKLEDSAMYFCASIQGGMNTEAFFGQGTRLTVV.

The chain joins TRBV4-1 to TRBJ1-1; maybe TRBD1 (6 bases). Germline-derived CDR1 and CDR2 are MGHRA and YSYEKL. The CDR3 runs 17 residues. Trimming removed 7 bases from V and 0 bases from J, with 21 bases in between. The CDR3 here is CASTFLQSDSMNTEAFF. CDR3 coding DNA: TGCGCCAGCACCTTCCTCCAGTCGGACAGCATGAACACTGAAGCTTTCTTT.

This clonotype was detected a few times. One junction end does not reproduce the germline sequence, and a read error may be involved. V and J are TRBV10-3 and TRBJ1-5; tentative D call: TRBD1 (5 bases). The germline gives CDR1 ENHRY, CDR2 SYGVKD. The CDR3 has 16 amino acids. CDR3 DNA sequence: TGTGCCATCGGTGAGTCGGGACCCGATAGCAATCAGCCCCAGCATTTT. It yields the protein CAIGESGPDSNQPQHF.

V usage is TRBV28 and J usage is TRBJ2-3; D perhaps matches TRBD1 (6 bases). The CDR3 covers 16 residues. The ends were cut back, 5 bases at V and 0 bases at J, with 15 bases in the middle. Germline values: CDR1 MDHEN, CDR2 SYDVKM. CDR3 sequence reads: CASSNYGQPSTDTQYF. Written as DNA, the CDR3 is TGTGCCAGCAGTAATTATGGACAGCCGAGCACAGATACGCAGTATTTT.

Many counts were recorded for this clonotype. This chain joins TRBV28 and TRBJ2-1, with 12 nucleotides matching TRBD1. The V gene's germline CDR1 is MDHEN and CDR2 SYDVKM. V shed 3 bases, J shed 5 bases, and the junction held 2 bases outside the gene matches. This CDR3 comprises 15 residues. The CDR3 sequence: CASSLGDRGHNEQFF. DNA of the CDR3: TGTGCCAGCAGTTTGGGGGACAGGGGGCACAATGAGCAGTTCTTC.